This T cell receptor beta chain comes out of a study of control samples from healthy donors and cancer patients. Sequenced by immunoSEQ multiplex PCR; TCRdb stores in-frame clones only, minus some. The profile shows about 85,000 clones, roughly nine tenths of them singletons. The CDR3 length is 11 residues. Trimming shortened V by 3 bases and J by 5 bases, and 7 bases separated the two germline ends. The germline V gene has CDR1 GTSNPN and CDR2 SVGIG (reference sequence). The TCR comes from a woman between 55 and 75 years old in good health. Sequenced input: blood. The chain has TRBV30 and TRBJ1-2; D not certain. The CDR3: CAWSQDYGYTF. Written as DNA, the CDR3 is TGTGCCTGGAGCCAGGATTATGGCTACACCTTC.